Listed below are T cell receptor beta chains from one sample, sequenced in a study of Graves' ophthalmopathy and Graves' hyperthyroidism. TCRdb re-derived calls from the multiplex PCR reads in MiXCR, one entry per CDR3 protein. The sample lists hundreds of thousands of distinct CDR3 sequences; around 50% were seen once. The sequencing input was peripheral blood. The receptor source for this set is an adult man with Graves' ophthalmopathy. The CDR3 runs from the conserved cysteine through the conserved F or W. The D gene is left open where the match is weak. Clone size is given for some rows only: seen once, a few or many times, or a class if the clone is expanded.

TRBD1,TRBJ1-2,few,TRBV12-3/TRBV12-4,TGTGCCAGCACCCAAGTCCTGACAGGGGGCAACTATGGCTACACCTTC,CASTQVLTGGNYGYTF
-,TRBJ1-3,many,TRBV20-1,TGCAGTGCTAGAGATTTTGACGGCGGGGTTGAAGGAAACACCATATATTTT,CSARDFDGGVEGNTIYF
-,TRBJ2-7,many,TRBV29-1,TGCAGCGCGAGGGACACAAAGACCTACGAGCAGTACTTC,CSARDTKTYEQYF
TRBD2,TRBJ2-7,-,TRBV10-3,TGTGCCAGCAGCGCCCACACCGCCGCGGGGGGATCCGGGTACGAGCAGTACTTC,CASSAHTAAGGSGYEQYF
TRBD1,TRBJ2-2,-,TRBV12-5,TGTGCTAGTGGCTATGACAGGGCAACCGGGGAGCTGTTTTTT,CASGYDRATGELFF
-,TRBJ2-5,-,TRBV12-3/TRBV12-4,TGTGCCAGCAGGAATAATGAAGAGACCCAGTACTTC,CASRNNEETQYF
-,TRBJ1-1,-,TRBV10-3,TGTGCCATCAGTACCTCTGACAAAAATTTT,CAISTSDKNF
-,TRBJ1-5,once,TRBV10-3,TGTGCCAGCAGTGAATCGACAGTCAATCAGCCCCAGCATTTT,CASSESTVNQPQHF
-,TRBJ1-1,few,TRBV20-1,TGCAGTGCTATCAATCGGGGGGTGGATGAAGCTTTCTTT,CSAINRGVDEAFF
-,TRBJ2-2,few,TRBV20-1,TGCAGTGCTAGAGCTGGGGGACGTACCGGGGAGCTGTTTTTT,CSARAGGRTGELFF
TRBD2,TRBJ2-7,-,TRBV4-1,TGCGCCAGCAGCCAGAACGGACTAGCGGCTTACGAGCAGTACTTC,CASSQNGLAAYEQYF
-,TRBJ2-6,-,TRBV19,TGTGCCAGTAGTATACGCGGCTCTGGGGCCAACGTCCTGACTTTC,CASSIRGSGANVLTF
TRBD1,TRBJ1-4,few,TRBV9,TGTGCCAGCAGCCTCCGGGAGGGGGCAGCGAATGAAAAACTGTTTTTT,CASSLREGAANEKLFF
TRBD1,TRBJ2-5,few,TRBV7-9,TGTGCCAGCAGCCTCTCGACAGGGGGCCAAGAGACCCAGTACTTC,CASSLSTGGQETQYF
-,TRBJ2-5,-,TRBV11-2,TGTGCCAGCAGCCGAAACTCGAACCGGGAGACCCAGTACTTC,CASSRNSNRETQYF
-,TRBJ2-5,few,TRBV7-8,TGTGCCAGCAGCTTAGGGCGCGTATTCCAAGAGACCCAGTACTTC,CASSLGRVFQETQYF
-,TRBJ2-2,few,TRBV19,TGTGCCAGTAGTATTGGCCCAGGGCCTCTTACTGCCGGGGAGCTGTTTTTT,CASSIGPGPLTAGELFF
-,TRBJ1-4,many,TRBV20-1,TGCAGTGCTTATCAAGGAGGAAAACTGTTTTTT,CSAYQGGKLFF
-,TRBJ2-5,-,TRBV20-1,TGCAGTGCTCGCCGGCGGAGTGAGACCCAGTACTTC,CSARRRSETQYF
TRBD2,TRBJ2-2,-,TRBV20-1,TGCAGTGCTAGAGATCCGACTAGCGGGAGCGGGGAGCTGTTTTTT,CSARDPTSGSGELFF
-,TRBJ1-1,few,TRBV5-8,TGTGAAGGAGGGGACGGACTAACCACTGAAGCTTTCTTT,CEGGDGLTTEAFF
-,TRBJ1-4,-,TRBV2,TGTGCCAGCAGGGCGGGGAGCTCCTACAATGAAAAACTGTTTTTT,CASRAGSSYNEKLFF
-,TRBJ1-6,many,TRBV7-2,TGTGCCAGCCGACCAGGACGCACGGGGAATTCACCCCTCCACTTT,CASRPGRTGNSPLHF
-,TRBJ1-4,-,TRBV7-8,TGTGCCAGCAGCCTCGCCTTCAGGGGAGGAGGAGAAAAACTGTTTTTT,CASSLAFRGGGEKLFF
TRBD2,TRBJ2-5,-,TRBV3-1,TGTGCCAGCAGCCAAGACGCTAGCGGACAAGAGACCCAGTACTTC,CASSQDASGQETQYF
-,TRBJ1-3,-,TRBV12-3/TRBV12-4,TGTGCCAGCAGTTCCCCTCCTGGAGGAAACACCATATATTTT,CASSSPPGGNTIYF
TRBD1,TRBJ1-5,-,TRBV24-1,TGTGCCAGCAGCGAACCTACCCCGACAGGGGAACATTATAGCAATCAGCCCCAGCATTTT,CASSEPTPTGEHYSNQPQHF
-,TRBJ1-5,few,TRBV19,TGTGCCAGTAGTATCGGAGACAGTGGGGGTCAGCCCCAGCATTTT,CASSIGDSGGQPQHF
TRBD1,TRBJ1-5,few,TRBV20-1,TGCAGTGCTAGTCTAGGGGGCAAATATAGCAATCAGCCCCAGCATTTT,CSASLGGKYSNQPQHF
TRBD1,TRBJ1-1,-,TRBV6-5,TGTGCCAGCAGTTCCGGGACAGGGGGAATGACTGAAGCTTTCTTT,CASSSGTGGMTEAFF
-,TRBJ2-7,-,TRBV11-2,TGTGCCAGCAGCTTAGGGGTGGACGGGACCTACGAGCAGTACTTC,CASSLGVDGTYEQYF
-,TRBJ2-2,once,TRBV29-1,TGCAGCGTTGGGACAGTTGCGAACACCGGGGAGCTGTTTTTT,CSVGTVANTGELFF
-,TRBJ2-7,-,TRBV20-1,TGCAGTGCCAACAGGGAGCCGAGGTACGAGCAGTACTTC,CSANREPRYEQYF
TRBD1,TRBJ1-2,few,TRBV29-1,TGCAGCGTTACAGGGGGCGGCGGCGGCTACACCTTC,CSVTGGGGGYTF
TRBD1,TRBJ1-5,-,TRBV7-9,TGTGCCAGCAGCTTGGCGGGGCAACAGGGGCGCAATCAGCCCCAGCATTTT,CASSLAGQQGRNQPQHF
TRBD1,TRBJ1-4,-,TRBV12-3/TRBV12-4,TGTGCCAGCAGTCCTGGGACAGCTATTGCAACTAATGAAAAACTGTTTTTT,CASSPGTAIATNEKLFF
TRBD1,TRBJ1-1,-,TRBV10-3,TGTGCCATCAGCAATCCACAGGGGGGTCACACTGAAGCTTTCTTT,CAISNPQGGHTEAFF
-,TRBJ2-7,-,TRBV2,TGTGCCAGCAGCCAAGCGGATTTCTCCTACGAGCAGTACTTC,CASSQADFSYEQYF
TRBD1,TRBJ1-2,-,TRBV28,TGTGCCAGCAGCCAGCTCCGGACAGGTATCGTTGGCTACACCTTC,CASSQLRTGIVGYTF
-,TRBJ2-7,few,TRBV20-1,TGCAGTGCTAGAAATATAGGGTACGAGCAGTACTTC,CSARNIGYEQYF
TRBD2,TRBJ2-5,-,TRBV20-1,TGCAGCGCTAGATCCACCGGGACTAGCGGGAACAGAAAAGAGACCCAGTACTTC,CSARSTGTSGNRKETQYF
TRBD1,TRBJ2-1,-,TRBV29-1,TGCAGCGCCGGACAGGAACATGAGCAGTTCTTC,CSAGQEHEQFF
TRBD1,TRBJ1-2,-,TRBV5-6,TGTGCCAGCAGCGCAGGGACAGGGAGAGGTGTCTATGGCTACACCTTC,CASSAGTGRGVYGYTF
TRBD2,TRBJ2-5,-,TRBV7-3,TGTGCCAGCAGCTTATCCCCCGGACTAGCGGGATTGCTACAAGAGACCCAGTACTTC,CASSLSPGLAGLLQETQYF
-,TRBJ2-6,-,TRBV28,TGTGCCAGCAGCCCCCTGGGGCCTGGGGCCAACGTCCTGACTTTC,CASSPLGPGANVLTF
-,TRBJ1-2,few,TRBV7-9,TGTGCCAGCAGCCCCGGGGCGGCCTATGGCTACACCTTC,CASSPGAAYGYTF
-,TRBJ2-5,-,TRBV7-2,TGTGCCAGCAGCTTAAACTCAGGAATCGGGGAGACCCAGTACTTC,CASSLNSGIGETQYF
TRBD1,TRBJ2-7,-,TRBV6-5,TGTGCCAGCAGGCGCACCGGGACAGGTAACGAGCAGTACTTC,CASRRTGTGNEQYF
TRBD1,TRBJ1-2,-,TRBV7-8,TGTGCCAGCAGCTTAGAGGGGACAGGGATTGGCTACACCTTC,CASSLEGTGIGYTF
TRBD1,TRBJ1-2,once,TRBV10-3,TGTGCCATCAGTGACCTTGGGGACAGGGGAGGAGGCTACACCTTC,CAISDLGDRGGGYTF
-,TRBJ1-3,-,TRBV20-1,TGCAGTGGCGGGTCCTCTGGAAACACCATATATTTT,CSGGSSGNTIYF
-,TRBJ2-7,many,TRBV10-1,TGCGCCAGCAGTGATCGGGCAGGAGGAACCGAGCAGTACTTC,CASSDRAGGTEQYF